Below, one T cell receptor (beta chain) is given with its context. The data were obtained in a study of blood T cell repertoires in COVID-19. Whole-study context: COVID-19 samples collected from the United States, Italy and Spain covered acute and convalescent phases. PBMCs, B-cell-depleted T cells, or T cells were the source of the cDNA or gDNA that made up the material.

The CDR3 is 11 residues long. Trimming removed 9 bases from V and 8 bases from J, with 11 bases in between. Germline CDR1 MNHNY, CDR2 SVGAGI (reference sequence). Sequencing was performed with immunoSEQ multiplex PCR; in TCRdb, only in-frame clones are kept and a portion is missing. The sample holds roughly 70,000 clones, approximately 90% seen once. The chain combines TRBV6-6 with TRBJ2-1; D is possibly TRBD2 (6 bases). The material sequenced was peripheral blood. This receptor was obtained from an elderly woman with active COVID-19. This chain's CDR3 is CASKAGYEQFF. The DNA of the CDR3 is TGTGCCAGTAAAGCGGGTTATGAGCAGTTCTTC.